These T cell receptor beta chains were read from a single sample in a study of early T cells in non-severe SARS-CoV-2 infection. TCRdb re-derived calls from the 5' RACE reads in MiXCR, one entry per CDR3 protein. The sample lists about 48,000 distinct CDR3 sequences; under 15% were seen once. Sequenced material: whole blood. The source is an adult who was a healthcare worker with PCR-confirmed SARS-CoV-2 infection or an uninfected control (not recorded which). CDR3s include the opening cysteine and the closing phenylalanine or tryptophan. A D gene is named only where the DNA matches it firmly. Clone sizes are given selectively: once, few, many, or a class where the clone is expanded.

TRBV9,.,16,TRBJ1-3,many,CASSPRTANSGNTIYF,TGTGCCAGCAGCCCTCGGACAGCGAACTCTGGAAACACCATATATTTT
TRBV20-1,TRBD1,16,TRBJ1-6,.,CSARSGAGGFNSPLHF,TGCAGTGCTAGATCAGGGGCAGGGGGATTTAATTCACCCCTCCACTTT
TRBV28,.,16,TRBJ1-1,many,CASSFHLGTPNTEAFF,TGTGCCAGCAGTTTCCATCTCGGGACGCCAAACACTGAAGCTTTCTTT
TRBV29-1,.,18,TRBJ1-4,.,CSVEDLLSLQRGDEKLFF,TGCAGCGTTGAAGATCTCCTAAGTTTACAGAGGGGAGACGAAAAACTGTTTTTT
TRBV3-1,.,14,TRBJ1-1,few,CASKASGVNTEAFF,TGTGCCAGCAAAGCGAGCGGGGTGAACACTGAAGCTTTCTTT
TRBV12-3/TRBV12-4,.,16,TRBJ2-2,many,CASTSTGTWLTGELFF,TGTGCCAGCACCTCCACAGGGACGTGGCTGACCGGGGAGCTGTTTTTT
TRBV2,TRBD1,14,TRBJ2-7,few,CASSRDRVSYEQYF,TGTGCCAGCAGTAGGGACAGGGTCTCCTACGAGCAGTACTTC
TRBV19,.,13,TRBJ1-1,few,CASSISPNTEAFF,TGTGCCAGTAGCATTTCTCCAAACACTGAAGCTTTCTTT
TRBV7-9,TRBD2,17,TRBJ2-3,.,CASTPGLAGGMADTQYF,TGTGCCAGCACGCCGGGACTAGCGGGAGGGATGGCAGATACGCAGTATTTT
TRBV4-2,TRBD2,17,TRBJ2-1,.,CASSQATSGASYNEQFF,TGTGCCAGCAGCCAGGCTACTAGCGGAGCCTCCTACAATGAGCAGTTCTTC
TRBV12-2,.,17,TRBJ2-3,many,CASRLAGTRTKVNTQYF,TGTGCAAGTCGCTTAGCCGGGACTAGGACAAAAGTGAATACGCAGTATTTT
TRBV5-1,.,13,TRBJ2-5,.,CASSFGVAETQYF,TGCGCCAGCAGCTTTGGGGTAGCAGAGACCCAGTACTTC
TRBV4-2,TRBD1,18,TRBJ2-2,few,CASSQDPQTGGDTGELFF,TGTGCCAGCAGCCAAGATCCCCAGACAGGGGGGGACACCGGGGAGCTGTTTTTT
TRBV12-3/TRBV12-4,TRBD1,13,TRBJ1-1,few,CASSFSRTGEAFF,TGTGCCAGCAGCTTTTCTCGGACAGGCGAAGCTTTCTTT
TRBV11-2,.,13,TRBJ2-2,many,CASSYTNTGELFF,TGTGCCAGCAGCTACACGAACACCGGGGAGCTGTTTTTT
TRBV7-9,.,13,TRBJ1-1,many,CASSLVINTEAFF,TGTGCCAGCAGCCTCGTTATTAACACTGAAGCTTTCTTT
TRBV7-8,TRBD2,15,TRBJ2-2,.,CASSFGRRVAGELFF,TGTGCCAGCAGCTTCGGGAGGAGGGTCGCCGGGGAGCTGTTTTTT
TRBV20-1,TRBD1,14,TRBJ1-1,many,CSAGDRGANTEAFF,TGCAGTGCTGGGGACAGGGGGGCAAACACTGAAGCTTTCTTT
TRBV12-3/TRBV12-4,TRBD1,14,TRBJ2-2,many,CASSWGQGTGELFF,TGTGCCAGCAGCTGGGGACAGGGGACCGGGGAGCTGTTTTTT
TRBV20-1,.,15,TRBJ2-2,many,CSAPGTGGKAGELFF,TGCAGTGCACCCGGGACTGGCGGGAAAGCCGGGGAGCTGTTTTTT
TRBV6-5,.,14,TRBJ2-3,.,CASSSGPITDTQYF,TGTGCCAGCAGTTCCGGGCCGATCACAGATACGCAGTATTTT
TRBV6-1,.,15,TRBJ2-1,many,CASSVGGGRDNEQFF,TGTGCCAGCAGTGTTGGGGGGGGCCGCGACAATGAGCAGTTCTTC
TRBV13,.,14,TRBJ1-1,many,CASSSGTGNTEAFF,TGTGCCAGCAGCTCCGGGACCGGTAACACTGAAGCTTTCTTT
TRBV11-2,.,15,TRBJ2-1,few,CASNERGVNGNEQFF,TGTGCCAGCAACGAAAGGGGGGTTAATGGCAATGAGCAGTTCTTC
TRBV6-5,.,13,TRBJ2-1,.,CASSYSNQNEQFF,TGTGCCAGCAGTTACTCGAACCAAAATGAGCAGTTCTTC
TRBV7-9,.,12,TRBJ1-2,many,CASSLGGYGYTF,TGTGCCAGCAGCTTAGGGGGGTATGGCTACACCTTC
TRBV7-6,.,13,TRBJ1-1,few,CASSLGGVTEAFF,TGTGCCAGCAGCTTAGGGGGGGTCACTGAAGCTTTCTTT
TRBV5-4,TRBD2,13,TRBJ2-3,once,CACSGGSTDTQYF,TGTGCCTGTTCGGGGGGAAGCACAGATACGCAGTATTTT
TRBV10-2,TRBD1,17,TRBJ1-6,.,CASSGTGPISYNSPLHF,TGCGCCAGCAGTGGGACAGGTCCAATCTCCTATAATTCACCCCTCCACTTT